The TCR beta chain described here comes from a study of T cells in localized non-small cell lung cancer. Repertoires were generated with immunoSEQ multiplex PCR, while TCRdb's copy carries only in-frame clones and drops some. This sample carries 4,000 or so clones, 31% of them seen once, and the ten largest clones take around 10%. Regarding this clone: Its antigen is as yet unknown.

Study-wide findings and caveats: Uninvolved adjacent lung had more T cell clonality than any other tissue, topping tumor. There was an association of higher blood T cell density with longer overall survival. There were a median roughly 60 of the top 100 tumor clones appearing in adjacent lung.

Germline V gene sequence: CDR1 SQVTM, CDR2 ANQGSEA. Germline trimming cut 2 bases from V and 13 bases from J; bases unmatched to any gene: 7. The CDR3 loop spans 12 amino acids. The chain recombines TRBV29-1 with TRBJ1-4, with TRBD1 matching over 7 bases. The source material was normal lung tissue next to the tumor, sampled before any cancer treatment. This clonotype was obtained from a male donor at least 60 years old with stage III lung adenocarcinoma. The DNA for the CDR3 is TGCAGCGTTGAAAAAGGGACAGATGGACTGTTTTTT. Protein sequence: CSVEKGTDGLFF.